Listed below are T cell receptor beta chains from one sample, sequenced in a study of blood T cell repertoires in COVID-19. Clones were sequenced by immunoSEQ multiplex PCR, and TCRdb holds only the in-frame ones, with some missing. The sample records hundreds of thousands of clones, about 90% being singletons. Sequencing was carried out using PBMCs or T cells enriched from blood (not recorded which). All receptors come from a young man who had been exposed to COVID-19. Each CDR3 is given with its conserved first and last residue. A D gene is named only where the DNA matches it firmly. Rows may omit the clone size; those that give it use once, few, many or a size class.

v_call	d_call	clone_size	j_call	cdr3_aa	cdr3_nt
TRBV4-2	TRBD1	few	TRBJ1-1	CASSQDFGRGTEAFF	TGTGCCAGCAGCCAAGATTTTGGCAGGGGGACTGAAGCTTTCTTT
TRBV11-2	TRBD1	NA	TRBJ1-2	CASSPRGPDLSDYGYTF	TGTGCCAGCAGCCCGAGGGGGCCAGACCTTTCCGACTATGGCTACACCTTC
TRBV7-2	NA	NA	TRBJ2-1	CASSLGRGSEQFF	TGTGCCAGCAGCTTAGGTCGGGGGTCTGAGCAGTTCTTC
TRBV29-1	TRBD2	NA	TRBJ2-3	CSAQTSGGSTDTQYF	TGCAGCGCCCAGACTAGCGGGGGGAGCACAGATACGCAGTATTTT
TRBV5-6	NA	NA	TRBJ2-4	CASSLGLRENIQYF	TGTGCCAGCAGCTTGGGGTTACGAGAAAACATTCAGTACTTC
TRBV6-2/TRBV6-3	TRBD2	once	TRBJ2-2	CASSYSGGGTGELFF	TGTGCCAGCAGTTACTCTGGCGGGGGGACCGGGGAGCTGTTTTTT
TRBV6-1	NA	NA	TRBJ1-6	CASAMSDSPLHF	TGTGCCAGCGCGATGTCGGATTCACCCCTCCACTTT
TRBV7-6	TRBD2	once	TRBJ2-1	CASSLGLAGINEQFF	TGTGCCAGCAGCTTAGGGCTAGCGGGAATCAATGAGCAGTTCTTC
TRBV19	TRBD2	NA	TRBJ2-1	CASSNQLAGHNNEQFF	TGTGCCAGTAGTAACCAACTAGCGGGGCACAACAATGAGCAGTTCTTC
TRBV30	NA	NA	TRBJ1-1	CAWRVALNTEAFF	TGTGCCTGGAGAGTTGCCCTAAACACTGAAGCTTTCTTT
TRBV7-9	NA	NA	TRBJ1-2	CASSFDSPGGYTF	TGTGCCAGCAGCTTTGACAGCCCCGGTGGCTACACCTTC
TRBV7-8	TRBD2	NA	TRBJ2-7	CASSPSGGVSYEQYF	TGTGCCAGCAGCCCTAGCGGGGGAGTGTCCTACGAGCAGTACTTC
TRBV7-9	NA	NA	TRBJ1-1	CASSYSTDIILRTEAFF	TGTGCCAGCAGCTACTCGACAGACATAATCCTGAGGACTGAAGCTTTCTTT
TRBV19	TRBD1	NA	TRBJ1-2	CASSIGDRTLNYGYTF	TGTGCCAGTAGTATAGGGGACAGAACCCTTAACTATGGCTACACCTTC
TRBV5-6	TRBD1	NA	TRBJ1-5	CASSMGQGIDQPQHF	TGTGCCAGCAGCATGGGACAGGGGATCGATCAGCCCCAGCATTTT
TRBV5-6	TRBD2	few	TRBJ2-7	CASSPIAGVSEQYF	TGTGCCAGCAGCCCTATAGCGGGGGTGTCTGAGCAGTACTTC
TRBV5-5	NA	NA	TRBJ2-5	CASIQKYQETQYF	TGTGCCAGCATCCAGAAGTACCAAGAGACCCAGTACTTC
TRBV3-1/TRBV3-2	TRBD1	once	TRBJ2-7	CASSLGFGTGNSYEQYF	TGTGCCAGCAGTTTAGGCTTTGGGACAGGGAACTCCTACGAGCAGTACTTC
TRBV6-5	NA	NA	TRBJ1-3	CASKDFSGNTIYF	TGTGCCAGCAAGGACTTCTCTGGAAACACCATATATTTT
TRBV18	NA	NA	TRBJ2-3	CASSPIQEGRSTDTQYF	TGTGCCAGCTCACCAATTCAAGAGGGTCGTAGCACAGATACGCAGTATTTT
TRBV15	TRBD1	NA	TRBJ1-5	CATSKNIKGAGNQPQHF	TGTGCCACCAGTAAAAATATAAAGGGGGCTGGCAATCAGCCCCAGCATTTT
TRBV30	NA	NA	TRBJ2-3	CAWSVTTGRWSTDTQYF	TGTGCCTGGAGTGTGACGACGGGGAGATGGTCCACAGATACGCAGTATTTT
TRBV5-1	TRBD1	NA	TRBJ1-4	CASSTAGTAREKLFF	TGCGCCAGCAGCACGGCCGGGACAGCGCGTGAAAAACTGTTTTTT
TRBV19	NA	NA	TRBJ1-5	CAIARGGTQPQHF	TGTGCCATAGCACGGGGAGGGACTCAGCCCCAGCATTTT
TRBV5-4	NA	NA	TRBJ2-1	CASSLGLLRGYNEQFF	TGTGCCAGCAGCCTCGGACTACTCCGAGGCTACAATGAGCAGTTCTTC
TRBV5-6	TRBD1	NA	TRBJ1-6	CASSFWTGSSSPLHF	TGTGCCAGCAGCTTTTGGACAGGGTCAAGTTCACCCCTCCACTTT
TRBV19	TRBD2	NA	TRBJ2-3	CASSLRLAGYTDTQYF	TGTGCCAGTAGTCTAAGACTAGCGGGGTACACAGATACGCAGTATTTT
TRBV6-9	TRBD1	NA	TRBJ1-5	CASSYSGQDQPQHF	TGTGCCAGCAGTTATTCGGGACAGGACCAGCCCCAGCATTTT
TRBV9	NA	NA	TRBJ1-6	CASSAQAQGSPLHF	TGTGCCAGCAGCGCCCAAGCCCAGGGGTCACCCCTCCACTTT
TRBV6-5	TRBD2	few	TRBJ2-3	CASSYERGGTYTQYF	TGTGCCAGCAGTTACGAGCGGGGGGGTACTTATACGCAGTATTTT
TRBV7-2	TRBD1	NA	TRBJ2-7	CASSPARTGGGGISEQYF	TGTGCCAGCAGCCCCGCACGGACAGGGGGTGGTGGCATAAGTGAGCAGTACTTC
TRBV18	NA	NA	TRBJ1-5	CASSTGDYSNQPQHF	TGTGCCAGCTCAACCGGAGATTATAGCAATCAGCCCCAGCATTTT
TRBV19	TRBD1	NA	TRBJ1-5	CASSTGTGEQPQHF	TGTGCCAGTAGCACCGGGACAGGGGAACAGCCCCAGCATTTT
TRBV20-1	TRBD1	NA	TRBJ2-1	CSASTQDRVDYNEQFF	TGCAGTGCTAGTACCCAGGACAGGGTCGACTACAATGAGCAGTTCTTC
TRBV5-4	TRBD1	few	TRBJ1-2	CASSLPGQGIFGGYTF	TGTGCCAGCAGCCTCCCAGGACAGGGGATTTTCGGTGGCTACACCTTC
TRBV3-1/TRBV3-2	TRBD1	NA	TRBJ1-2	CASSPQGQAKGYGYTF	TGTGCCAGCAGCCCTCAGGGACAGGCAAAGGGTTATGGCTACACCTTC
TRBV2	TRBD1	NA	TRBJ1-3	CASSRQGLSSGNTIYF	TGTGCCAGCAGCAGACAGGGTTTGTCCTCTGGAAACACCATATATTTT
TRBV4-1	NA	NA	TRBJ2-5	CASSQESGKETQYF	TGCGCCAGCAGCCAAGAATCGGGGAAAGAGACCCAGTACTTC
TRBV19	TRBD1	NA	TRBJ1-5	CASSIDPFRDRTFSNQPQHF	TGTGCCAGTAGTATAGATCCGTTCCGGGACAGAACTTTTAGCAATCAGCCCCAGCATTTT
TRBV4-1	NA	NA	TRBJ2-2	CASSQSGGPNTGELFF	TGCGCCAGCAGCCAATCTGGAGGACCGAACACCGGGGAGCTGTTTTTT
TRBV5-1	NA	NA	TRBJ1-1	CASSLEARGDEAFF	TGCGCCAGCAGCTTGGAGGCGCGAGGTGATGAAGCTTTCTTT
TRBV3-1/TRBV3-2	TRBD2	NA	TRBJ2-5	CASSQVSRGLGQETQYF	TGTGCCAGCAGCCAAGTCAGCCGGGGACTAGGCCAAGAGACCCAGTACTTC
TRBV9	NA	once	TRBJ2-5	CASSVRVEETQYF	TGTGCCAGCAGCGTAAGAGTCGAGGAGACCCAGTACTTC
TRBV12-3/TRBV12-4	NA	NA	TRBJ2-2	CASSLALGGTLFF	TGTGCCAGCAGTTTAGCGCTCGGCGGGACGCTGTTTTTT
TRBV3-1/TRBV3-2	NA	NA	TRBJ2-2	CASSQVAGNHGELFF	TGTGCCAGCAGCCAAGTCGCAGGGAATCACGGGGAGCTGTTTTTT
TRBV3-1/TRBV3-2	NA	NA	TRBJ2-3	CASNPSGTLRGDTQYF	TGTGCCAGTAACCCGTCCGGGACACTTAGGGGAGATACGCAGTATTTT
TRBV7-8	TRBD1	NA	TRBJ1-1	CASSSSGTGPAFF	TGTGCCAGCAGCTCTTCCGGGACAGGGCCAGCTTTCTTT
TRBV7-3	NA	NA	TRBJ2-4	CASSLRAGNGDKNIQYF	TGTGCCAGCAGCTTAAGGGCAGGGAATGGTGACAAAAACATTCAGTACTTC
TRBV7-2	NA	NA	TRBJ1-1	CASSHRQWDISLGAEAFF	TGTGCCAGCAGCCACCGCCAATGGGACATAAGTTTGGGCGCTGAAGCTTTCTTT
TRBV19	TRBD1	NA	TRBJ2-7	CASSPDRGLRNEQYF	TGTGCCAGTAGCCCGGACAGGGGGCTGAGGAACGAGCAGTACTTC
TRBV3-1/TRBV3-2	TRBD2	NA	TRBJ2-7	CASSQTSGGYEQYF	TGTGCCAGCAGCCAGACTAGCGGGGGTTACGAGCAGTACTTC
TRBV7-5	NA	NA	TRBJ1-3	CVRSRGQSSGNTIYF	TGTGTCAGAAGCAGGGGACAAAGCTCTGGAAACACCATATATTTT
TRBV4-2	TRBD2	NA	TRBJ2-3	CASSLAGSTDTQYF	TGTGCCAGCAGCCTAGCGGGGAGCACAGATACGCAGTATTTT
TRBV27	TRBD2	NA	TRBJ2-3	CASSKLAADTDTQYF	TGTGCCAGCAGTAAACTAGCGGCCGACACAGATACGCAGTATTTT
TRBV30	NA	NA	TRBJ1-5	CAWGDINQPQHF	TGTGCCTGGGGGGACATAAATCAGCCCCAGCATTTT
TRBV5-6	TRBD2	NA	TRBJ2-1	CASSSVAGGINEQFF	TGTGCCAGCAGCTCCGTAGCGGGGGGTATCAATGAGCAGTTCTTC
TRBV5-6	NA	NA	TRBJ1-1	CASSGRYTEAFF	TGTGCCAGCAGCGGTCGGTACACTGAAGCTTTCTTT